This T cell receptor (beta chain) appears in the sequencing data of a study of blood T cell repertoires in COVID-19. The V and J ends lost 7 bases and 6 bases respectively, with 17 bases between them. This CDR3 is 14 amino acids long. CDR1 SGHRS and CDR2 YFSETQ come from the germline V gene. Sequenced by immunoSEQ multiplex PCR; TCRdb stores in-frame clones only, minus some. The sample contains approximately 170,000 clones, about 88% of which appear only once. The receptor was derived from an elderly woman in a cohort sampled during active or convalescent COVID-19. The rearrangement uses TRBV5-1 and TRBJ2-4, with D possibly matching TRBD2 (6 bases). The source material was peripheral blood. Here the CDR3 DNA reads TGCGCCAGCGGCCGCGGGGAGGTAGGAAACATTCAGTACTTC. Its protein product is CASGRGEVGNIQYF.